This TCR beta chain derives from a study of cytomegalovirus exposure and HLA in healthy donors. Study outcomes and limitations: Because they were indistinguishable, some V segments, including TRBV6-2 and TRBV6-3, were excluded. Reports indicate that TCR beta sequences accurately predicted the HLA-A and HLA-B alleles of most subjects. In an earlier analysis, in around 590 donors, most V segments appeared productive either ~90% or ~30% of the time.

In the PCR, 60 Vbeta and 13 Jbeta primers were used. Original analysis: Unique TCR beta chains numbered approximately 80 million in a later analysis, with roughly 11 million shared. Profiling relied on immunoSEQ multiplex PCR, and the TCRdb table lists in-frame clones only, not all of them. V and J calls and clone size are those listed in that table; D and trimming were worked out from the DNA. The table shows tens of thousands of clones, with about two thirds occurring only once. As regards this clone: The antigen is undetermined.

The germline V gene has CDR1 LGHNA and CDR2 YNFKEQ. This CDR3 spans 15 amino acids. Trimming took 0 bases from V and 5 from J, leaving 13 bases between them. Sequencing was carried out using PBMCs. This sequence joins TRBV4-2 and TRBJ1-1, with D possibly being TRBD1 (6 bases). The clonotype comes from a woman aged 30 to 39 in good health and CMV-seronegative. DNA for the CDR3: TGTGCCAGCAGCCAAGATAACTCCAGGGGTACTGAAGCTTTCTTT. It codes for CASSQDNSRGTEAFF.